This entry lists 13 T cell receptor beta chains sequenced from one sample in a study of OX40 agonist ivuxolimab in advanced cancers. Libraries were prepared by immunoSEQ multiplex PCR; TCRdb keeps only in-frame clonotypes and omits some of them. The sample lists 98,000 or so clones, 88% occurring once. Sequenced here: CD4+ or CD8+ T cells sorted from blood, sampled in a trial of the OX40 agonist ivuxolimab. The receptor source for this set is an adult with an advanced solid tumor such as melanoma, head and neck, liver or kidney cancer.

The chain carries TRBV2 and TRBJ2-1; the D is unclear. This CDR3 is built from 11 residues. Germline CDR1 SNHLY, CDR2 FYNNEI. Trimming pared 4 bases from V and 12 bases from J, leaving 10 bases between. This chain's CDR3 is CASSVDLGQFF. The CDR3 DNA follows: TGTGCCAGCAGTGTTGACCTTGGGCAGTTCTTC.

CDR3 region: CASSGARGSYEQYV. In nucleotides, the CDR3 is TGTGCCAGCAGTGGGGCCCGGGGATCCTACGAGCAGTACGTC. This chain joins TRBV6-4 and TRBJ2-7; D may be TRBD2 (5 bases). The CDR3 length is 14 residues. Trimming took 4 bases from V and 1 from J, leaving 11 bases between them. Germline CDR1 and CDR2: MRHNA and SNTAGT.

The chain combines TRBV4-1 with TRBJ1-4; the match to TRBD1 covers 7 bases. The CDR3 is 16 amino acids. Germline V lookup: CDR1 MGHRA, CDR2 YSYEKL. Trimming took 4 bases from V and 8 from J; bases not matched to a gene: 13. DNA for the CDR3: TGCGCCAGCAGCCCCCCTAGGGGGCGAGGAGGGGAAAAACTGTTTTTT. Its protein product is CASSPPRGRGGEKLFF.

The CDR3 DNA reads as TGCGCCAGCAGCTTGGGGGACAGCCAAGAGACCCAGTACTTC. Translation gives CASSLGDSQETQYF. The chain is built from TRBV5-1 and TRBJ2-5, with 7 bases lining up with TRBD1. This CDR3 region has 14 residues. The V gene end was trimmed by 0 bases and the J gene end by 1 base; junction bases not matched to a gene: 0. CDR1 and CDR2 (germline): SGHRS, YFSETQ.

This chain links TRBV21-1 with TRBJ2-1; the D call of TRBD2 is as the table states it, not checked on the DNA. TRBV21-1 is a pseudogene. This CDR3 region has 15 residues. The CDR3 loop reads CASSKMIATSPEQFF. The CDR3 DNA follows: TGTGCCAGCAGCAAAATGATTGCGACTTCGCCTGAGCAGTTCTTC.

The CDR3 is CASSQREGQDTQYF. CDR3 sequence (DNA): TGTGCCAGCTCACAACGAGAGGGGCAAGATACGCAGTATTTT. The V and J genes are TRBV18 and TRBJ2-3; perhaps D is TRBD1 or TRBD2 (5 bases each). Germline V lookup: CDR1 KGHSH, CDR2 LQKENI. The CDR3 covers 14 residues. The ends were cut back, 4 bases at V and 5 bases at J, with 13 bases in the middle.

The CDR3 DNA follows: TGTGCCAGCTCTCAGCGGGACTACAATGAGCAGTTCTTC. Amino acid sequence: CASSQRDYNEQFF. The chain couples TRBV6-1 to TRBJ2-1, with 7 bases fitting TRBD2. J lost 3 bases, V lost 8 bases, and 4 bases had no gene match. CDR3 length: 13 amino acids. Germline values: CDR1 MNHNS, CDR2 SASEGT.

The CDR3 loop is CASSLGGGMWSGVEKLFF. The CDR3, as DNA: TGTGCCAGCAGCTTAGGGGGGGGAATGTGGTCCGGTGTTGAAAAACTGTTTTTT. The rearrangement links TRBV11-2 to TRBJ1-4; possible D gene TRBD1, 5 bases. This CDR3 region has 18 residues. V lost 1 base to trimming and J lost 7 bases, with 22 bases between them. Germline V gene sequence: CDR1 SGHAT, CDR2 FQNNGV.

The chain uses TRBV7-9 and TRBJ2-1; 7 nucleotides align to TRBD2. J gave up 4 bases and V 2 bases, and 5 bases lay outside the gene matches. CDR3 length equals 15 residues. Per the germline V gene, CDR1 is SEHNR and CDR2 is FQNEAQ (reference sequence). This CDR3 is CASSLSAGVYNEQFF. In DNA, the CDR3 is TGTGCCAGCAGCTTAAGTGCGGGAGTGTACAATGAGCAGTTCTTC.

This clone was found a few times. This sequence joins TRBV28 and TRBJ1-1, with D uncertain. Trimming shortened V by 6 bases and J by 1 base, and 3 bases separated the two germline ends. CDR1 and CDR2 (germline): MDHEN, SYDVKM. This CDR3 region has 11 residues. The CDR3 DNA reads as TGTGCCAGCAGGGGGAACACTGAAGCTTTCTTT. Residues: CASRGNTEAFF.

The CDR3 loop is CASRRQAEGYTF. The CDR3 coding sequence is TGTGCCAGCAGGAGACAGGCGGAGGGCTACACCTTC. V usage is TRBV28 and J usage is TRBJ1-2; weak D call: TRBD1 (6 bases). Germline CDR1 reads MDHEN; CDR2 reads SYDVKM. V lost 6 bases and J lost 8, with 13 bases in between. The CDR3 has 12 amino acids.

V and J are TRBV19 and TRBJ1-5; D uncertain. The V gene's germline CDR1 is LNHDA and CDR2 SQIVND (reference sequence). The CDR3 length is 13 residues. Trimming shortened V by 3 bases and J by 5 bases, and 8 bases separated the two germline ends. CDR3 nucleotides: TGTGCCAGTAGTATGGCTGGTTATCAGCCCCAGCATTTT. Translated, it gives CASSMAGYQPQHF.

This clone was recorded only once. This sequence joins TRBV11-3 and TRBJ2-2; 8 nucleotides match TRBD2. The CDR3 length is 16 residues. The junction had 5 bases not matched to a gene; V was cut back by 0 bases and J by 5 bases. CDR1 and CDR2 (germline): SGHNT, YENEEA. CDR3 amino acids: CASSLESGSQTGELFF. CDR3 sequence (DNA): TGTGCCAGCAGCTTAGAGAGCGGGAGTCAGACCGGGGAGCTGTTTTTT.